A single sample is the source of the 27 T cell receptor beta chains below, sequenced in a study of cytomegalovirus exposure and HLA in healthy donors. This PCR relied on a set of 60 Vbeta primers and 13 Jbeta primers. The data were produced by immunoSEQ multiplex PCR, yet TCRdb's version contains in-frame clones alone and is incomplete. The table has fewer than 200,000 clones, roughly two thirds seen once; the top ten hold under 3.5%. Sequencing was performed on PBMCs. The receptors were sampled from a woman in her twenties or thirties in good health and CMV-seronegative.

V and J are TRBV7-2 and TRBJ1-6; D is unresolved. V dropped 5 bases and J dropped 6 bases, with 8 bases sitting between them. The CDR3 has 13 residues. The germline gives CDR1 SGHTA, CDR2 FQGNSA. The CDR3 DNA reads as TGTGCCAGCAGCGTAGGGAGTAATTCACCCCTCCACTTT. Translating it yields CASSVGSNSPLHF.

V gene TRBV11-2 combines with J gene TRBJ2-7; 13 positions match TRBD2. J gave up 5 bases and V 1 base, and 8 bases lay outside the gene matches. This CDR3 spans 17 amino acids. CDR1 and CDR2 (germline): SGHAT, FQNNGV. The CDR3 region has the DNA TGTGCCAGCAGCTTAGGCCCGACTAGCGGGAGGCGGAACGAGCAGTACTTC. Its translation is CASSLGPTSGRRNEQYF.

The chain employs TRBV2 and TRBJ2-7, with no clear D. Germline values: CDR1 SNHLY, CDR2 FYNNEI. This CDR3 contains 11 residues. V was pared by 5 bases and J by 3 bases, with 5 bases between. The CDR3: CASSPLYEQYF. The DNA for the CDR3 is TGTGCCAGCAGTCCCCTCTACGAGCAGTACTTC.

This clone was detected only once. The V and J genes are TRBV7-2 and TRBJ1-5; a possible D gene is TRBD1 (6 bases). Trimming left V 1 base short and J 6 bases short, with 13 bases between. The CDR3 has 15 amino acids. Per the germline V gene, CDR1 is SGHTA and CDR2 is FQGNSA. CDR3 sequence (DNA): TGTGCCAGCAGCTTAGTACAGGGTTGGAGTCAGCCCCAGCATTTT. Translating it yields CASSLVQGWSQPQHF.

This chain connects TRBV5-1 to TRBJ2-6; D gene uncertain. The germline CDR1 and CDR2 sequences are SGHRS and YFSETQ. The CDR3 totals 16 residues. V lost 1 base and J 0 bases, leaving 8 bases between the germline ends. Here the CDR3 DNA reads TGCGCCAGCAGCTTGTCAGAATACTCTGGGGCCAACGTCCTGACTTTC. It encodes CASSLSEYSGANVLTF. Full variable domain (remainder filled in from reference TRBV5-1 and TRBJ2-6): KAGVTQTPRYLIKTRGQQVTLSCSPISGHRSVSWYQQTPGQGLQFLFEYFSETQRNKGNFPGRFSGRQFSNSRSEMNVSTLELGDSALYLCASSLSEYSGANVLTFGAGSRLTVL.

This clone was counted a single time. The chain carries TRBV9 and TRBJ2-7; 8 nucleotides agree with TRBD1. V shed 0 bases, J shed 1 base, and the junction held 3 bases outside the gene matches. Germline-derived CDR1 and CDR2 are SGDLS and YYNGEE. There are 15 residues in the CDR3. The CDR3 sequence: CASSVGTGHSYEQYF. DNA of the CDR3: TGTGCCAGCAGCGTAGGGACAGGGCATTCCTACGAGCAGTACTTC.

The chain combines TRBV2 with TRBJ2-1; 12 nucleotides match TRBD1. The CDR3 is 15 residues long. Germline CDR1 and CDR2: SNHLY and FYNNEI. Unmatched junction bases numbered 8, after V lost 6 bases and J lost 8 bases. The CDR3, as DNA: TGTGCCAGCAGCGCCGGGACAGGGGGCTTGGATGAGCAGTTCTTC. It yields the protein CASSAGTGGLDEQFF.

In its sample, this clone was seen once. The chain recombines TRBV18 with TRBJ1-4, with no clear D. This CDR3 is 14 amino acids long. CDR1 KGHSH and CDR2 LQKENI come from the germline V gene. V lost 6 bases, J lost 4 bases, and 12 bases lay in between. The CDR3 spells CASSPSGHNEKLFF. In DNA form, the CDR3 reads TGTGCCAGCTCGCCCTCGGGTCATAATGAAAAACTGTTTTTT.

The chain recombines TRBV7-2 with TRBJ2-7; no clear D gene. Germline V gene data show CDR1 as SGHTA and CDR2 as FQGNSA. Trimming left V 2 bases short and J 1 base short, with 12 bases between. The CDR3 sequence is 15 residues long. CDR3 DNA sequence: TGTGCCAGCAGCTTAATCCGCGGCTCATCCTACGAGCAGTACTTC. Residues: CASSLIRGSSYEQYF. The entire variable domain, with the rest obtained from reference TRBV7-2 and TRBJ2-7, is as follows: GAGVSQSPSNKVTEKGKDVELRCDPISGHTALYWYRQSLGQGLEFLIYFQGNSAPDKSGLPSDRFSAERTGGSVSTLTIQRTQQEDSAVYLCASSLIRGSSYEQYFGPGTRLTVT.

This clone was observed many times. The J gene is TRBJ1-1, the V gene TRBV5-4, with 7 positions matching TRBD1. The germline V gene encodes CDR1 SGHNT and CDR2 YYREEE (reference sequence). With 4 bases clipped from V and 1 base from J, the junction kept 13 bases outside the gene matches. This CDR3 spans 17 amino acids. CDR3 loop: CASSLGQPQIGNTEAFF. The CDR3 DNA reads TGTGCCAGCAGCCTGGGACAGCCCCAAATCGGGAACACTGAAGCTTTCTTT. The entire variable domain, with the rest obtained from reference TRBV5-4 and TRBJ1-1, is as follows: ETGVTQSPTHLIKTRGQQVTLRCSSQSGHNTVSWYQQALGQGPQFIFQYYREEENGRGNFPPRFSGLQFPNYSSELNVNALELDDSALYLCASSLGQPQIGNTEAFFGQGTRLTVV.

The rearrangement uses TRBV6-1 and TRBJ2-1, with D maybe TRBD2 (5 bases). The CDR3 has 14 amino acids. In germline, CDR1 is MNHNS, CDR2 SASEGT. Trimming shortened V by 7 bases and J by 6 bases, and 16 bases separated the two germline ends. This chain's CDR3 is CASTPERRLNEQFF. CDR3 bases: TGTGCCAGCACTCCAGAGCGGAGACTCAATGAGCAGTTCTTC.

The CDR3 coding sequence is TGTGCCAGCAGTTTAGGCAGGGGAACAAATCAGCCCCAGCATTTT. It specifies CASSLGRGTNQPQHF. V and J are TRBV27 and TRBJ1-5; perhaps TRBD1 as D (6 bases). The V end lost 2 bases, the J end lost 4 bases, and 12 bases lay between the germline ends. Germline CDR1 is MNHEY and CDR2 is SMNVEV (reference sequence). The CDR3 has 15 residues.

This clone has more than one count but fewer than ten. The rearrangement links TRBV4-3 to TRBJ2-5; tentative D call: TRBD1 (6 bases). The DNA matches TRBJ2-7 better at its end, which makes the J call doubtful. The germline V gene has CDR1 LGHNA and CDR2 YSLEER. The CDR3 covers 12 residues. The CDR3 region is CASTHRAYEQYF. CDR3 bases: TGCGCCAGCACCCACAGGGCCTACGAGCAGTACTTC.

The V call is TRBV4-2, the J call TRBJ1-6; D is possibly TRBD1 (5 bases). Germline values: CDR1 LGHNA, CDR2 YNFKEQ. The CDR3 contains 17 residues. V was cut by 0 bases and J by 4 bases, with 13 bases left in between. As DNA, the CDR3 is TGTGCCAGCAGCCAAGAAACCCTGACAGCTTATAATTCACCCCTCCACTTT. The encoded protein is CASSQETLTAYNSPLHF.

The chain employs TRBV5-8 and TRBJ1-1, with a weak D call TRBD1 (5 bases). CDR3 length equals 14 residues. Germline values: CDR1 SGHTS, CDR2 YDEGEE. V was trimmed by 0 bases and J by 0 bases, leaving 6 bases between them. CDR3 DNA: TGTGCCAGCAGCTTGGTCAGGGTGAACACTGAAGCTTTCTTT. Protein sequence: CASSLVRVNTEAFF. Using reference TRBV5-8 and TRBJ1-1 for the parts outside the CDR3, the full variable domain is EAGVTQSPTHLIKTRGQQATLRCSPISGHTSVYWYQQALGLGLQFLLWYDEGEERNRGNFPPRFSGRQFPNYSSELNVNALELEDSALYLCASSLVRVNTEAFFGQGTRLTVV.

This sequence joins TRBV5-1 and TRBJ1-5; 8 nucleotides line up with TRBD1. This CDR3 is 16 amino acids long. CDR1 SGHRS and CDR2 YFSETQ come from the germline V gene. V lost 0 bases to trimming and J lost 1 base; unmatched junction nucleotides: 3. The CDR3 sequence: CASSLGGTGSNQPQHF. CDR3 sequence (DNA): TGCGCCAGCAGCTTGGGAGGGACAGGAAGCAATCAGCCCCAGCATTTT.

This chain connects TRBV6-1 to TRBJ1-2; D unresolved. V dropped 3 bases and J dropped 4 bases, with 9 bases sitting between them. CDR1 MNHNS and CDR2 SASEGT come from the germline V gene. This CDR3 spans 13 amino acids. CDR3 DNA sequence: TGTGCCAGCAGTGAGACGGAGGGCTATGGCTACACCTTC. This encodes CASSETEGYGYTF.

This CDR3 is CASSSIPDRGNEAFF. CDR3 sequence (DNA): TGTGCCAGCAGTTCAATACCGGACAGGGGAAATGAAGCTTTCTTT. This chain connects TRBV27 to TRBJ1-1; 9 bases are a match to TRBD1. Germline assignment: CDR1 MNHEY and CDR2 SMNVEV (reference sequence). The CDR3 covers 15 residues. J was trimmed by 7 bases and V by 4 bases; bases with no gene match: 10.

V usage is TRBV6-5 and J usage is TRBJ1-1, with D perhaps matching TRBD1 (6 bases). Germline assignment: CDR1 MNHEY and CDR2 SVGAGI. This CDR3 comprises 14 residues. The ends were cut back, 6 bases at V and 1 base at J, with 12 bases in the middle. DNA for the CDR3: TGTGCCAGCAGGAGAGGCAGGGGGAACACTGAAGCTTTCTTT. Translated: CASRRGRGNTEAFF.

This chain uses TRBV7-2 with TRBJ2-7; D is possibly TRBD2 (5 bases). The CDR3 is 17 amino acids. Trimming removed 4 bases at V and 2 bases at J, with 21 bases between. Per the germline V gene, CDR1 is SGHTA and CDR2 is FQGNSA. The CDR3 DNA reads TGTGCCAGCAGCTACCGGGTGAGATTGCGGGCACCCTACGAGCAGTACTTC. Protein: CASSYRVRLRAPYEQYF.

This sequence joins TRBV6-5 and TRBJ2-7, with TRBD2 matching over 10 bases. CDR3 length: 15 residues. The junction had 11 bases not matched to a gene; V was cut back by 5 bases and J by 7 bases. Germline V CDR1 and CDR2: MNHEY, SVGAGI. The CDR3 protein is CASSRRTSGVGEQYF. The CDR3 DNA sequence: TGTGCCAGCAGTCGAAGGACTAGCGGAGTCGGGGAGCAGTACTTC.

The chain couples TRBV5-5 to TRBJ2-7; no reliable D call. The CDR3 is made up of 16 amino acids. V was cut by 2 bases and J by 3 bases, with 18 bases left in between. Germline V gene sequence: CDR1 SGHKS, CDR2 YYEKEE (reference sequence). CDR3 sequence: CASSFMADTEYYEQYF. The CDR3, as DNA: TGTGCCAGCAGCTTCATGGCTGACACCGAGTACTACGAGCAGTACTTC.

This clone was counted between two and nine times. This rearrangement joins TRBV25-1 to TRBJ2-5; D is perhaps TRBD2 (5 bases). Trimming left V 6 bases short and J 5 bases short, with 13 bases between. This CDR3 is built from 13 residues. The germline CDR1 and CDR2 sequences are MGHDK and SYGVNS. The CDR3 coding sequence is TGTGCCAGCAGCGACCGAGGGTGGGAGACCCAGTACTTC. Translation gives CASSDRGWETQYF.

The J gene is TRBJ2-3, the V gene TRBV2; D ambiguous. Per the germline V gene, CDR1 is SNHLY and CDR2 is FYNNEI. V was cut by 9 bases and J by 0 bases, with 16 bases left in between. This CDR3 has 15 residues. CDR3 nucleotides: TGTGCCAGTAATCCCCTCTTATCTAGCACAGATACGCAGTATTTT. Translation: CASNPLLSSTDTQYF.

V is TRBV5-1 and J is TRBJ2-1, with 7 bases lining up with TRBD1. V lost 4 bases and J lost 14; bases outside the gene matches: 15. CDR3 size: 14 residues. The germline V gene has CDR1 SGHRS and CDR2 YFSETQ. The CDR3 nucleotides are TGCGCCAGCAGCGAAGAGGCCGGGACAGAGGTAAAGTTCTTC. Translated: CASSEEAGTEVKFF.

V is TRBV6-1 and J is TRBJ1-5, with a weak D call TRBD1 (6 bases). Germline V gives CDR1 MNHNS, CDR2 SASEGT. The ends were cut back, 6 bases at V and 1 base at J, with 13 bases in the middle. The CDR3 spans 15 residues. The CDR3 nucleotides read TGTGCCAGCAGGAGGGGACATGCGAGCAATCAGCCCCAGCATTTT. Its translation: CASRRGHASNQPQHF.

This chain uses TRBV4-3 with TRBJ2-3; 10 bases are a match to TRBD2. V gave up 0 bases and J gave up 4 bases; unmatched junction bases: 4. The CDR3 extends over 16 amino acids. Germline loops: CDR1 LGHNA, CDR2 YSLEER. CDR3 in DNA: TGCGCCAGCAGCCAAGATAAAGCGGGGGGGGCAGATACGCAGTATTTT. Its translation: CASSQDKAGGADTQYF.